This T cell receptor (beta chain) was sequenced in a study of cytomegalovirus exposure and HLA in healthy donors. In the study overall: Roughly 80% of roughly 400 genotyped donors fell in the Caucasian-associated ancestry cluster. Findings and caveats of the study: Earlier results showed most TCR beta V segments being productive about 87% or about 30% of the time.

This PCR relied on a set of 60 Vbeta primers and 13 Jbeta primers. Sequencing was performed with immunoSEQ multiplex PCR; in TCRdb, only in-frame clones are kept and a portion is missing. The sample includes fewer than 300,000 clones, under 90% of them seen just once. Of note for this clone: Its target is unknown. The sample carries other DNA sequences with the same CDR3.

The sequence was collected from a girl aged 2-9 years in good health and CMV-seronegative. Sequencing was carried out using PBMCs.

The CDR3, as DNA: TGTGCCAGCAGTGAACAGGGAGGATCCTACGAGCAGTACTTC. It is translated as CASSEQGGSYEQYF. V and J are TRBV2 and TRBJ2-7; tentative D call: TRBD2 (6 bases). V was shortened by 2 bases and J by 1 base, with 9 bases between the two germline ends. The CDR3 spans 14 residues. Looked up from germline, CDR1 is SNHLY and CDR2 is FYNNEI.